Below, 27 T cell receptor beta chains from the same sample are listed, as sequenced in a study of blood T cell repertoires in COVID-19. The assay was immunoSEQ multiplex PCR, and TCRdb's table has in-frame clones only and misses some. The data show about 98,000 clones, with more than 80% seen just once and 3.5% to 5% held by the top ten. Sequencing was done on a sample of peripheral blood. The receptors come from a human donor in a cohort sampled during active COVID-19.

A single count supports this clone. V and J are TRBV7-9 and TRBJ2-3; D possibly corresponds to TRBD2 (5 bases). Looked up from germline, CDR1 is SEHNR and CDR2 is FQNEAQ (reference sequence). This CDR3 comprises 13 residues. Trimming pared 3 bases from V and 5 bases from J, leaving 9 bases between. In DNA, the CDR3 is TGTGCCAGCAGCTTCCTAGCAGTAGATACGCAGTATTTT. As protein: CASSFLAVDTQYF.

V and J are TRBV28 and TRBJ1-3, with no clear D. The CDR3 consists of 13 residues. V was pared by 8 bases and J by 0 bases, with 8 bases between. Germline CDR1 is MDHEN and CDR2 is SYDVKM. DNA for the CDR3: TGTGCCAGCTTGGGGAGCTCTGGAAACACCATATATTTT. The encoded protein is CASLGSSGNTIYF.

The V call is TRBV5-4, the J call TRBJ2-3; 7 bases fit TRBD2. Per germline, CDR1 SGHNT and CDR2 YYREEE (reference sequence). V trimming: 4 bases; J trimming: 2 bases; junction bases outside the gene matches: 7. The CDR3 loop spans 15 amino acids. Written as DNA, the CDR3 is TGTGCCAGCAGCAACCAGCGGGGAGACACAGATACGCAGTATTTT. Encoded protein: CASSNQRGDTDTQYF.

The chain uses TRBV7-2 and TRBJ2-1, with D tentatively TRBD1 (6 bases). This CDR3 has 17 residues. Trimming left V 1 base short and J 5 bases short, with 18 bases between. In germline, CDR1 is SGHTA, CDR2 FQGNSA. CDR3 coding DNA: TGTGCCAGCAGCTTAGAGGCCCTCCCAGGGGCCGACAATGAGCAGTTCTTC. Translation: CASSLEALPGADNEQFF.

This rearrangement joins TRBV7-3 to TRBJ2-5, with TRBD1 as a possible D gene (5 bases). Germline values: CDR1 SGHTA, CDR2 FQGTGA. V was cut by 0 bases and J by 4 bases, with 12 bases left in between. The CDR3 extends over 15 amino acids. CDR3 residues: CASSLTFSRGETQYF. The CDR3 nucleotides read TGTGCCAGCAGCTTAACGTTTTCAAGGGGAGAGACCCAGTACTTC.

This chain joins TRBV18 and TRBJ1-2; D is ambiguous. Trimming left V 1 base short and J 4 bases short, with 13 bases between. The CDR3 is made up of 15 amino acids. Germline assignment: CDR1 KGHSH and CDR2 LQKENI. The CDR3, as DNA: TGTGCCAGCTCACCACTTGACGGAGGTGGCTATGGCTACACCTTC. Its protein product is CASSPLDGGGYGYTF.

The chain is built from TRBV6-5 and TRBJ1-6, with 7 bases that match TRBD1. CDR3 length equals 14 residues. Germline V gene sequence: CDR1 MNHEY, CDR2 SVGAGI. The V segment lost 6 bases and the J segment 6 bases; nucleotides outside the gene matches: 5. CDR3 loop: CASRLQGVNSPLHF. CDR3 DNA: TGTGCCAGCAGACTTCAGGGGGTTAATTCACCCCTCCACTTT.

CDR3 nucleotides: TGTGCCAGCAGTTCTACTAGCGGGGTTGAGACCCAGTACTTC. Its protein is CASSSTSGVETQYF. V is TRBV7-9 and J is TRBJ2-5, with TRBD2 matching 10 bases. Trimming cost V 6 bases and J 5 bases; bases outside gene matches: 6. The CDR3 sequence is 14 residues long. Germline V gene sequence: CDR1 SEHNR, CDR2 FQNEAQ (reference sequence).

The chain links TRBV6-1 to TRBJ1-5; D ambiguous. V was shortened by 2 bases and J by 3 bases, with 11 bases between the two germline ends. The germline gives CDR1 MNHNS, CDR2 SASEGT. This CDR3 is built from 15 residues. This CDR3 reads CASSESGGLNQPQHF. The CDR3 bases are TGTGCCAGCAGTGAAAGTGGAGGTCTCAATCAGCCCCAGCATTTT.

The CDR3 bases are TGTGCCAGCAGCTTGGGACACTTATATGGCTACACCTTC. It translates to CASSLGHLYGYTF. The rearrangement uses TRBV7-8 and TRBJ1-2; a possible D gene is TRBD1 (6 bases). This CDR3 contains 13 residues. Trimming shortened V by 3 bases and J by 5 bases, and 10 bases separated the two germline ends. In germline, CDR1 is SGHVS, CDR2 FQNEAQ. The full variable domain, in which reference TRBV7-8 and TRBJ1-2 provide the parts outside the CDR3, is GAGVSQSPRYKVAKRGQDVALRCDPISGHVSLFWYQQALGQGPEFLTYFQNEAQLDKSGLPSDRFFAERPEGSVSTLKIQRTQQEDSAVYLCASSLGHLYGYTFGSGTRLTVV.

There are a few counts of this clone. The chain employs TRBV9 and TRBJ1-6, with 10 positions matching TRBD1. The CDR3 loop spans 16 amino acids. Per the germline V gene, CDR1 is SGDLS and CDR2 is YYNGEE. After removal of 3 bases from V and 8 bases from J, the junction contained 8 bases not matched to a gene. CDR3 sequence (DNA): TGTGCCAGCAGCGGGGACAGGGGAGGGAGTCATTCACCCCTCCACTTT. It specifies CASSGDRGGSHSPLHF.

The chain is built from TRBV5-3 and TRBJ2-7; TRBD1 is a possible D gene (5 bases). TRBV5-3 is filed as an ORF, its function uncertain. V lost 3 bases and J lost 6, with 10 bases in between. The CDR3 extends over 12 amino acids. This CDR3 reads CARSWAQGEQYF. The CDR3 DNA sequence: TGTGCCAGAAGCTGGGCCCAGGGCGAGCAGTACTTC.

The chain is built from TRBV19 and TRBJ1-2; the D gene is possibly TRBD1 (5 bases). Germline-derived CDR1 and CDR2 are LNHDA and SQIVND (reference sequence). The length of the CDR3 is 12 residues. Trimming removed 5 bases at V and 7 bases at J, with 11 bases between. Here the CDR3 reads CASSPTERGYTF. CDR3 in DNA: TGTGCCAGTAGTCCGACAGAGCGTGGCTACACCTTC.

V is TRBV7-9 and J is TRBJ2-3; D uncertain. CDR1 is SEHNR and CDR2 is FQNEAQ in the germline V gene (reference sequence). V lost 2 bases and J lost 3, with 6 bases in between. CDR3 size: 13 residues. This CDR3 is CASSLSRTDTQYF. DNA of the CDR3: TGTGCCAGCAGCTTAAGCCGTACAGATACGCAGTATTTT.

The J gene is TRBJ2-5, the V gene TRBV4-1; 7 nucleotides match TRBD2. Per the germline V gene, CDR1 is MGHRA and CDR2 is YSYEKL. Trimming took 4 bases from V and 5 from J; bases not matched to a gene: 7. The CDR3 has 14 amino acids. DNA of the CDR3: TGCGCCAGCAGCCTAACGTACGGGGGGGAGACCCAGTACTTC. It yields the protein CASSLTYGGETQYF.

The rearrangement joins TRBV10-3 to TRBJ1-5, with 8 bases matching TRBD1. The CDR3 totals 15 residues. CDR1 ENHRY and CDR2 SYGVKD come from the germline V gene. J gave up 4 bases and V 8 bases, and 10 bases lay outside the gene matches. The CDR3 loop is CAIGGGQGNNQPQHF. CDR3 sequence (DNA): TGTGCCATCGGAGGAGGACAGGGCAATAATCAGCCCCAGCATTTT.

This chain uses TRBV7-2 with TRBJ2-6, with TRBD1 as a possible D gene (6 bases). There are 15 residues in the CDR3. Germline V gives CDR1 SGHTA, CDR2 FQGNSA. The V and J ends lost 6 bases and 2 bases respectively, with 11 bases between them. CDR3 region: CASRRQDAGANVLTF. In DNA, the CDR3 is TGTGCCAGCAGGCGACAGGATGCTGGGGCCAACGTCCTGACTTTC.

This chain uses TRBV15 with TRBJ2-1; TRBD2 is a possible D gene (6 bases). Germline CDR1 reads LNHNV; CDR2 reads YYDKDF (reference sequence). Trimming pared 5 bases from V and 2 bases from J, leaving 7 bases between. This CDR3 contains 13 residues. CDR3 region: CATSWGAYNEQFF. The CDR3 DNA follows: TGTGCCACCAGCTGGGGGGCCTACAATGAGCAGTTCTTC. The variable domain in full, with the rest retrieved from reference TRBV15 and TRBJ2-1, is DAMVIQNPRYQVTQFGKPVTLSCSQTLNHNVMYWYQQKSSQAPKLLFHYYDKDFNNEADTPDNFQSRRPNTSFCFLDIRSPGLGDTAMYLCATSWGAYNEQFFGPGTRLTVL.

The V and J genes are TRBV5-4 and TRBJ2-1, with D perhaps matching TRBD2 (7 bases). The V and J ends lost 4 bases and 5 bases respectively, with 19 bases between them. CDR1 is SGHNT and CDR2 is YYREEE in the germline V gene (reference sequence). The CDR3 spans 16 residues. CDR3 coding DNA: TGTGCCAGCAGCCTCTGGGGGGGGGCTTCAAACAATGAGCAGTTCTTC. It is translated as CASSLWGGASNNEQFF.

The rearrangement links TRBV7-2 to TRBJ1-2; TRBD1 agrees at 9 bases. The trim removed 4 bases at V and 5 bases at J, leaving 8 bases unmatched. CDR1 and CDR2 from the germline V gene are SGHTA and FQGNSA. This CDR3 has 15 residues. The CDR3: CASSYGQGWLYGYTF. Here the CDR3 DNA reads TGTGCCAGCAGCTACGGACAGGGGTGGTTATATGGCTACACCTTC.

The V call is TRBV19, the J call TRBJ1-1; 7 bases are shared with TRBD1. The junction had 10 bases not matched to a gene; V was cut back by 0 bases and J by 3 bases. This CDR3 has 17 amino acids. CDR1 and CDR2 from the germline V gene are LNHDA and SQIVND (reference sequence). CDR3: CASSIEGQGGIDTEAFF. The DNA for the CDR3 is TGTGCCAGTAGTATAGAAGGGCAGGGGGGAATTGACACTGAAGCTTTCTTT.

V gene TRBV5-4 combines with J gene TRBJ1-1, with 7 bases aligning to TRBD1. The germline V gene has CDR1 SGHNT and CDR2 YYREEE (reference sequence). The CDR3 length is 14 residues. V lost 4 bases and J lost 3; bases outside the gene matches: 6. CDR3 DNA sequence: TGTGCCAGCAGCCTTGCAGGGGGTTACACTGAAGCTTTCTTT. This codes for CASSLAGGYTEAFF.

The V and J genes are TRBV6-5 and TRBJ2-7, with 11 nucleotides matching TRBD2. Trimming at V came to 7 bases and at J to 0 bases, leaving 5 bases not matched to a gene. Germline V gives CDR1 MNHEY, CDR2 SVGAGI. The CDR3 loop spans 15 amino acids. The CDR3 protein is CASKKGLAASYEQYF. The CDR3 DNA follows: TGTGCCAGCAAAAAGGGACTAGCGGCCTCCTACGAGCAGTACTTC.

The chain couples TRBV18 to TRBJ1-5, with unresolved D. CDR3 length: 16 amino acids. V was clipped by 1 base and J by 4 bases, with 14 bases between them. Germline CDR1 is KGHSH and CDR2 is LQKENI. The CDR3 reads CASSPRVLESNQPQHF. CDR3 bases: TGTGCCAGCTCACCACGTGTTTTGGAGAGTAATCAGCCCCAGCATTTT.

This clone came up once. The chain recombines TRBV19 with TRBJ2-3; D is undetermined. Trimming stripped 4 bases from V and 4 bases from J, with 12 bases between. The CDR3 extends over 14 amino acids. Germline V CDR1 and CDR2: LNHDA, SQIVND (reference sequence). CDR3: CASSTGIQSDTQYF. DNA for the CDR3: TGTGCCAGTAGTACGGGTATACAATCAGATACGCAGTATTTT.

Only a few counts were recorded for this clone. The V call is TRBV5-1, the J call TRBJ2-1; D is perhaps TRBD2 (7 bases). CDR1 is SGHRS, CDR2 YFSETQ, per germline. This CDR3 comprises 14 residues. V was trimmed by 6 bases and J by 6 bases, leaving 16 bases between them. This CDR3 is CASNGGGPVNEQFF. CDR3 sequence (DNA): TGCGCCAGCAATGGGGGGGGCCCCGTCAATGAGCAGTTCTTC.

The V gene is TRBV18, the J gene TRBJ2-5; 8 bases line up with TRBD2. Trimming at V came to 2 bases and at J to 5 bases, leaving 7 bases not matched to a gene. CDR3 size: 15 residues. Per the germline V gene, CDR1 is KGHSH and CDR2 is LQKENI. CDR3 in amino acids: CASSPTGPGGETQYF. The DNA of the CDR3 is TGTGCCAGCTCACCAACCGGCCCGGGAGGGGAGACCCAGTACTTC.